The 6 T cell receptor beta chains below were found in one sample sequenced in a study of CD8 T cells in ankylosing spondylitis. Each CDR3 protein is one row after TCRdb ran MiXCR on the 5' RACE reads. The data contain a few hundred thousand distinct CDR3 sequences, over 8.5% of them singletons. The sequencing sample was made of blood, either unsorted or a sorted T cell fraction (not recorded which). These receptors all stem from a male donor with ankylosing spondylitis or in good health (not recorded which).

This clonotype appeared a few times. The chain has TRBV5-1 and TRBJ1-4; D not resolved. CDR3 length: 13 residues. Germline-derived CDR1 and CDR2 are SGHRS and YFSETQ. V was shortened by 0 bases and J by 8 bases, with 8 bases between the two germline ends. Here the CDR3 reads CASSLGLEEKLFF. As DNA, the CDR3 is TGCGCCAGCAGCTTGGGATTGGAGGAAAAACTGTTTTTT.

This chain connects TRBV12-3 or TRBV12-4 to TRBJ1-5, with D unresolved. V was trimmed by 5 bases and J by 5 bases, leaving 13 bases between them. The CDR3 is 14 residues long. CDR3 sequence: CASSLKHRDQPQHF. Here the CDR3 DNA reads TGTGCCAGCAGTCTTAAACATAGGGATCAGCCCCAGCATTTT.

The V gene is TRBV7-2, the J gene TRBJ2-3; no clear D gene. The CDR3 is 16 residues long. Germline loops: CDR1 SGHTA, CDR2 FQGNSA. Trimming took 2 bases from V and 0 from J, leaving 12 bases between them. The CDR3: CASSLLAEASTDTQYF. CDR3 nucleotides: TGTGCCAGCAGCTTACTGGCAGAGGCTAGCACAGATACGCAGTATTTT.

This clonotype has just a few counts. The chain combines TRBV27 with TRBJ1-5; D gene ambiguous. CDR3 length: 13 amino acids. With 5 bases removed from V and 3 bases from J, the gap between germline ends came to 8 bases. Germline V gene lookup returns CDR1 MNHEY and CDR2 SMNVEV (reference sequence). In DNA, the CDR3 is TGTGCCAGCAGTGACGGATACAATCAGCCCCAGCATTTT. It yields the protein CASSDGYNQPQHF.

Here the CDR3 DNA reads TGTGCCAGCAGTCTTACCCCAGGAAGGCAGTACTTC. It translates to CASSLTPGRQYF. The rearrangement joins TRBV11-2 to TRBJ2-7; no reliable D call. V was cut by 6 bases and J by 9 bases, with 15 bases left in between. The CDR3 has 12 residues. The germline V gene encodes CDR1 SGHAT and CDR2 FQNNGV.

This clonotype occurred many times. The chain is built from TRBV5-1 and TRBJ1-3, with D unresolved. V was shortened by 2 bases and J by 4 bases, with 4 bases between the two germline ends. Germline CDR1 SGHRS, CDR2 YFSETQ. The CDR3 extends over 12 amino acids. In DNA, the CDR3 is TGCGCCAGCAGCTTCAACGGAAACACCATATATTTT. It codes for CASSFNGNTIYF. The entire variable domain, with the rest obtained from reference TRBV5-1 and TRBJ1-3, is as follows: KAGVTQTPRYLIKTRGQQVTLSCSPISGHRSVSWYQQTPGQGLQFLFEYFSETQRNKGNFPGRFSGRQFSNSRSEMNVSTLELGDSALYLCASSFNGNTIYFGEGSWLTVV.